This T cell receptor (beta chain) was retrieved from a study of T-cell memory formation after mild COVID-19. Study overall: TCR clusters largely stayed donor specific. Study outcomes and limitations: Unconfirmed was the SARS-CoV-2 specificity of second-wave clones that peaked on day 37. CD4/CD8 balance held among clones contracting day 15 to 85, and later expanders leaned CD4+.

Worth noting for this clonotype: Its specificity is not known.

The 5'RACE method, run with constant-segment primers, produced TCR alpha and TCR beta cDNA libraries (carrying sample barcodes and UMIs). Via MiXCR, TCRdb re-called the 5' RACE reads, giving one row per CDR3 protein. The data contain under 200,000 distinct CDR3 sequences, under 14% of them singletons. The source of this sequence is a young man who had mild COVID-19 (a few samples of this study predate the infection). Cell type and time point are not known. Sequencing was performed on PBMCs or a T cell subset sorted from them (not recorded which).

The CDR3 nucleotides read TGTGCCAGCAGCCAAGGGGGGACTGGGGGGACCCAGTACTTC. Protein sequence: CASSQGGTGGTQYF. The chain carries TRBV4-2 and TRBJ2-5; tentatively, D is TRBD2 (6 bases). The V and J ends lost 1 base and 7 bases respectively, with 13 bases between them. The CDR3 loop spans 14 amino acids. The germline gives CDR1 LGHNA, CDR2 YNFKEQ.